This TCR beta chain comes out of a study of T cell repertoires in cytomegalovirus infection. In the study overall: CMV infection plus the matching HLA type was flagged by public TCR beta signatures.

Findings and caveats of the study: CMV-specific TCR beta clonotypes restricted by HLA-C dominated the ex vivo response.

The germline V gene encodes CDR1 SGHDN and CDR2 FVKESK. The CDR3 extends over 15 amino acids. The V end was cut by 3 bases, the J end by 0 bases, with 11 bases between. MiXCR, applied by TCRdb to the reads, yields one record per CDR3 protein. Of roughly 49,000 distinct CDR3 sequences detected, over 20% appear once; the ten largest clones hold approximately 90%. This clonotype was counted only a few times. Its antigen is currently unknown. Sequences were derived from CD8+ T cells from cultured PBMCs, sampled from culture after CMV antigen stimulation. This clonotype originated in a human donor in good health (CMV status not recorded). Some clones in this sample may be carry-over from other donors' samples. The chain carries TRBV14 and TRBJ1-1, with D perhaps matching TRBD1 (6 bases). The CDR3, as DNA: TGTGCCAGCAGCCACGAGGGGGGAATGAACACTGAAGCTTTCTTT. Its translation is CASSHEGGMNTEAFF.